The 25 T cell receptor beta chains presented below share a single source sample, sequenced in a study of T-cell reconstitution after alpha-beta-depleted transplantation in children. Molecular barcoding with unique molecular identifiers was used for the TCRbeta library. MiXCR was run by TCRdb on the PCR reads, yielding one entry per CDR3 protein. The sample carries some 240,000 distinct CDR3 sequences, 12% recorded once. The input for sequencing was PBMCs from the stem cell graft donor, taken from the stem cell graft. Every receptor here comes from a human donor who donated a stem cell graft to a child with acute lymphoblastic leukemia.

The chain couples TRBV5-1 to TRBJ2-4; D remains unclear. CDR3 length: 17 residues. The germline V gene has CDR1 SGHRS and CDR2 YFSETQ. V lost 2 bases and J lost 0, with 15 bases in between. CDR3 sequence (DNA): TGCGCCAGCAGCTTCGGGCCAACCGCCCTAGCCAAAAACATTCAGTACTTC. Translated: CASSFGPTALAKNIQYF.

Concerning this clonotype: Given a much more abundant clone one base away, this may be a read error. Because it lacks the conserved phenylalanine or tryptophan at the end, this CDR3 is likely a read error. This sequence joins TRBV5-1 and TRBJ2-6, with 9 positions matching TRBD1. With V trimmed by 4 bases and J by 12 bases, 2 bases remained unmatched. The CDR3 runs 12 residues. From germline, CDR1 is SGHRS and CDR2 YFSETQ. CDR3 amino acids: CASSVGQGVLTL. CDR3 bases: TGCGCCAGCAGCGTGGGACAGGGCGTCCTGACTCTC.

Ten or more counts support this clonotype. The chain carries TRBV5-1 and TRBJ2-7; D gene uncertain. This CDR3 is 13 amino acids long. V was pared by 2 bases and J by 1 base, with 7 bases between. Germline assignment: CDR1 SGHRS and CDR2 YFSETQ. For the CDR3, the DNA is TGCGCCAGCAGCTTTCAGGCGTCCTACGAGCAGTACTTC. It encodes CASSFQASYEQYF.

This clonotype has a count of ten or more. The CDR3 reads CASSPDGAYEQYF. CDR3 DNA: TGTGCCAGCAGCCCGGACGGAGCCTACGAGCAGTACTTC. The chain recombines TRBV7-9 with TRBJ2-7, with no clear D. CDR1 is SEHNR, CDR2 FQNEAQ, per germline (reference sequence). There are 13 residues in the CDR3. V was shortened by 5 bases and J by 2 bases, with 10 bases between the two germline ends. Full variable domain (rest looked up from reference TRBV7-9 and TRBJ2-7): DTGVSQNPRHKITKRGQNVTFRCDPISEHNRLYWYRQTLGQGPEFLTYFQNEAQLEKSRLLSDRFSAERPKGSFSTLEIQRTEQGDSAMYLCASSPDGAYEQYFGPGTRLTVT.

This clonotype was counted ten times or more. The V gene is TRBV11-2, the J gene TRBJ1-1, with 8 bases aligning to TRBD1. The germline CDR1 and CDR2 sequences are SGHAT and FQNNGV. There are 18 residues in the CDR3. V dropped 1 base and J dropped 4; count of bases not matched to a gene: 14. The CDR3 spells CASSLGGLAGGGGTEAFF. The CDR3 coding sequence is TGTGCCAGCAGCTTAGGAGGTTTGGCAGGGGGCGGGGGCACTGAAGCTTTCTTT.

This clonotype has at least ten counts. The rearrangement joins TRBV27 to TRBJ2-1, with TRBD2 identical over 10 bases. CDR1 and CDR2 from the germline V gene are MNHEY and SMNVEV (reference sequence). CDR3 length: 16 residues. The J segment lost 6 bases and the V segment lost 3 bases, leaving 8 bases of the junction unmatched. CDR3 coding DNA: TGTGCCAGCAGTTTTGATCCTAGCGGGAGTGTCAATGAGCAGTTCTTC. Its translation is CASSFDPSGSVNEQFF.

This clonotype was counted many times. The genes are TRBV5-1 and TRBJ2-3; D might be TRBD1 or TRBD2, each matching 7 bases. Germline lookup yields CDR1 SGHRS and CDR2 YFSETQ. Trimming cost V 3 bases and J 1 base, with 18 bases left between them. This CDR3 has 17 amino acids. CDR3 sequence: CASSYEGAGARTDTQYF. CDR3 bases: TGCGCCAGCAGCTATGAGGGGGCGGGAGCGCGCACAGATACGCAGTATTTT.

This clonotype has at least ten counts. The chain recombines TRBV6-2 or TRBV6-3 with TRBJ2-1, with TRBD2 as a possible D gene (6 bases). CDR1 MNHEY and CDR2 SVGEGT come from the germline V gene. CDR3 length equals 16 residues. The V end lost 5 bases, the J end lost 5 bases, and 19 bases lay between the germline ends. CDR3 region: CASSPPRGGNHNEQFF. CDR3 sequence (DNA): TGTGCCAGCAGTCCTCCGAGGGGCGGGAACCACAATGAGCAGTTCTTC.

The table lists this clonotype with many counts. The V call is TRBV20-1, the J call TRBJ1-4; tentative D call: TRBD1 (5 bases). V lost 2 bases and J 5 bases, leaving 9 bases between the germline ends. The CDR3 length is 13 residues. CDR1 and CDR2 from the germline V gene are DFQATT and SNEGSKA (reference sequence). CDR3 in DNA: TGCAGTGCTAGACGGGACCCGAATGAAAAACTGTTTTTT. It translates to CSARRDPNEKLFF.

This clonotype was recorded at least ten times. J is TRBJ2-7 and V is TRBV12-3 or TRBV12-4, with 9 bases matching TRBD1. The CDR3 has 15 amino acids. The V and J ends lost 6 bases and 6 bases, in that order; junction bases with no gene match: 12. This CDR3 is CASSRQGGGVLEQYF. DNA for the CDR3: TGTGCCAGCAGCCGACAGGGGGGTGGGGTCCTCGAGCAGTACTTC.

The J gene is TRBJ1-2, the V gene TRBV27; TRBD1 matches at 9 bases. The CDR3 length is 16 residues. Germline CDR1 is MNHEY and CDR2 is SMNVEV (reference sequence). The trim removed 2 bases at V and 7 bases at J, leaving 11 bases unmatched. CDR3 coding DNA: TGTGCCAGCAGTTTAAAACAGGGGGCGGGGATGGGTGGCTACACCTTC. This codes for CASSLKQGAGMGGYTF.

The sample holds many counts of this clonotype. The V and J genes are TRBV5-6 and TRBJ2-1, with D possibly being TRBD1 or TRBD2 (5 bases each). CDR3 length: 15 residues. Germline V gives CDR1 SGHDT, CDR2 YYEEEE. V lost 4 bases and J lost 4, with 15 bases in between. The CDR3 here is CASSEPGRLYNEQFF. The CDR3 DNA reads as TGTGCCAGCAGCGAACCGGGACGGTTATACAATGAGCAGTTCTTC.

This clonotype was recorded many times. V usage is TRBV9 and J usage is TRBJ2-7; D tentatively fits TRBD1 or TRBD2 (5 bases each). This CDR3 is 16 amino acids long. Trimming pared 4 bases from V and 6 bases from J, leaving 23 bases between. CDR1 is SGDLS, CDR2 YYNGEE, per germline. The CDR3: CASSWESGPSLSEQYF. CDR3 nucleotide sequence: TGTGCCAGCAGCTGGGAATCGGGACCATCCCTGAGCGAGCAGTACTTC.

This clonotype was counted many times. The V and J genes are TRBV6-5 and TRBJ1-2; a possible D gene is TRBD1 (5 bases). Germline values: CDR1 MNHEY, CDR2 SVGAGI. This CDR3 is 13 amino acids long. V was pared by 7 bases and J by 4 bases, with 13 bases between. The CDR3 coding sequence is TGTGCCAGCACCCAGACAGCATCCTATGGCTACACCTTC. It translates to CASTQTASYGYTF.

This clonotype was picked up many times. The CDR3 DNA is TGTGCCAGCAGAGCGCGAGGCGGCGGGGCTGGAACAGATACGCAGTATTTT. It codes for CASRARGGGAGTDTQYF. J is TRBJ2-3 and V is TRBV6-1; tentatively, D is TRBD2 (6 bases). Germline-derived CDR1 and CDR2 are MNHNS and SASEGT. This CDR3 comprises 17 residues. The ends were cut back, 6 bases at V and 3 bases at J, with 22 bases in the middle.

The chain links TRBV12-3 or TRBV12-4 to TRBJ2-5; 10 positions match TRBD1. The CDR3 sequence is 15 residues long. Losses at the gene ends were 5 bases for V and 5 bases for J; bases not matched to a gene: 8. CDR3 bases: TGTGCCAGCAGTCTTGGACAGGGGGTCGGTGAGACCCAGTACTTC. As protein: CASSLGQGVGETQYF.

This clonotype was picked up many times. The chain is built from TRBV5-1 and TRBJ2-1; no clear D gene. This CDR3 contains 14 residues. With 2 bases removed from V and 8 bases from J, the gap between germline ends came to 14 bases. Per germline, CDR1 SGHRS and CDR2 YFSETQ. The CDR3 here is CASSFTTESHEQFF. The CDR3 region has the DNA TGCGCCAGCAGCTTTACGACTGAATCTCATGAGCAGTTCTTC.

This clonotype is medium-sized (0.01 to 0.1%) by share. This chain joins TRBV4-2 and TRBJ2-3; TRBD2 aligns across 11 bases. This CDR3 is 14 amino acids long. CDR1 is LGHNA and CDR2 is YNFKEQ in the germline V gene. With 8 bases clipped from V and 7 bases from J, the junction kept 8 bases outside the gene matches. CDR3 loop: CASGEASGGNTQYF. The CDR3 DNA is TGTGCCAGCGGGGAGGCTAGCGGGGGGAATACGCAGTATTTT.

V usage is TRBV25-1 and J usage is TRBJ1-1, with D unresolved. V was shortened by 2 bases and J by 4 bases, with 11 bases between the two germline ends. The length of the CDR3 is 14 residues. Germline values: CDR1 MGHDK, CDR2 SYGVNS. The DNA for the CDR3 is TGTGCCAGCAGTGAAACGGGTCTAAGCACTGAAGCTTTCTTT. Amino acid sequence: CASSETGLSTEAFF.

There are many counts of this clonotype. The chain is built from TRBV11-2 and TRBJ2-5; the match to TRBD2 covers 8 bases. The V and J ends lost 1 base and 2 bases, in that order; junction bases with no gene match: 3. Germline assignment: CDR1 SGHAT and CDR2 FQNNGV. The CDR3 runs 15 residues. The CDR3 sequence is CASSLAGTRQETQYF. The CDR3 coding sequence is TGTGCCAGCAGCTTAGCGGGGACTAGGCAAGAGACCCAGTACTTC.

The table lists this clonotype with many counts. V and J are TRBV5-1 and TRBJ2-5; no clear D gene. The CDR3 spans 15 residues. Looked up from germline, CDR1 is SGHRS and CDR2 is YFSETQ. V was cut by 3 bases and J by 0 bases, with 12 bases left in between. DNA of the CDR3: TGCGCCAGCAGCTCAGCTGGTGGGAACCAAGAGACCCAGTACTTC. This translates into CASSSAGGNQETQYF.

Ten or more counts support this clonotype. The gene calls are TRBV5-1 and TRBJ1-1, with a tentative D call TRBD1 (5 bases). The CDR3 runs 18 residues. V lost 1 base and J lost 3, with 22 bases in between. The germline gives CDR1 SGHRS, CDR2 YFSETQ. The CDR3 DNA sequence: TGCGCCAGCAGCTTGAGGGGTAGGGAAAAGAAAGGGGACACTGAAGCTTTCTTT. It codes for CASSLRGREKKGDTEAFF.

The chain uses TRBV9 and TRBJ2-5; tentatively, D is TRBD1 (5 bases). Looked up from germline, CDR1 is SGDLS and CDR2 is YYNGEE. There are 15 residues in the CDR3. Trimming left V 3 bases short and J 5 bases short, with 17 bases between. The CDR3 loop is CASSEGYDGMETQYF. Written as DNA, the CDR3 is TGTGCCAGCAGCGAGGGGTATGATGGAATGGAGACCCAGTACTTC. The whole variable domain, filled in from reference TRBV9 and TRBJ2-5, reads DSGVTQTPKHLITATGQRVTLRCSPRSGDLSVYWYQQSLDQGLQFLIQYYNGEERAKGNILERFSAQQFPDLHSELNLSSLELGDSALYFCASSEGYDGMETQYFGPGTRLLVL.

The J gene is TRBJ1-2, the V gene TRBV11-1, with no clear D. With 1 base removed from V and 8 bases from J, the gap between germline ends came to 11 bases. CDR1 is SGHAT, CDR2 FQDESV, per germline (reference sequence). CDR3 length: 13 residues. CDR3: CASSLVAREGYTF. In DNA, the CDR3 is TGTGCCAGCAGCTTAGTTGCGAGAGAAGGCTACACCTTC.

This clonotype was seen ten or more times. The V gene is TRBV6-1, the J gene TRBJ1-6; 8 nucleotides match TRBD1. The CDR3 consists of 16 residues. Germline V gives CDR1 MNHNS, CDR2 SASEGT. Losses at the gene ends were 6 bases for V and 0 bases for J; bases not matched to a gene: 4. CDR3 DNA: TGTGCCAGCAGCCGGACAGGGAGCTCCTATAATTCACCCCTCCACTTT. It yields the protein CASSRTGSSYNSPLHF.